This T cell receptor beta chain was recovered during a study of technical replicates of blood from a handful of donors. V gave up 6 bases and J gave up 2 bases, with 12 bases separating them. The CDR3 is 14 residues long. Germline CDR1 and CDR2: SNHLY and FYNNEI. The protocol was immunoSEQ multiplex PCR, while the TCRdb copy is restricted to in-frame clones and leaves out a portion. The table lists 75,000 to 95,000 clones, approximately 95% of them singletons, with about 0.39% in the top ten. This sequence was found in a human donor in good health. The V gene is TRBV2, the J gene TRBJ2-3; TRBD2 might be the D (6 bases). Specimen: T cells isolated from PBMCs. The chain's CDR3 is CASRGGRDTDTQYF. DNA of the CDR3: TGTGCCAGCAGGGGCGGGCGGGACACAGATACGCAGTATTTT.